The 9 T cell receptor beta chains below come from one sample, sequenced in a study of vaccination and CD4 T cells after COVID-19 (dated by TCRdb to between 2021 and 2024). The antigens these receptors bind are not known. Library preparation was by PCR. Sequencing took place on an Illumina iSeq 100. DNA from cultured CD4+ T cells underwent TCR sequencing with the Oncomine TCR Beta short-read assay at the Johns Hopkins FTIC core. The public reads were run again by TCRdb, first through fastp at Q25 and then through MiXCR, and only productive beta chains were kept. Every entry covers one CDR3 protein and lists the most common genes and DNA from its rows. For this sample the table gives approximately 15,000 distinct CDR3 sequences, of which around 50% were detected only once. The ten biggest clones cover 10% of the sample. Explained via the paper, the treatment or condition label denotes: roughly 10-day PBMC culture with coronavirus spike peptide pools or control peptides (ViraFEST assay).

Sequencing used CD4+ T cells from blood, cultured in vitro. These TCRs come from a human donor who had recovered from COVID-19.

This clonotype was observed a handful of times. The chain is built from TRBV20-1 and TRBJ1-3; possible D gene TRBD1, 6 bases. The CDR3 totals 15 residues. Germline V gene data show CDR1 as DFQATT and CDR2 as SNEGSKA (reference sequence). V was clipped by 6 bases and J by 0 bases, with 15 bases between them. DNA for the CDR3: TGCAGTGCGCAACAGGGACTTGTCTCTGGAAACACCATATATTTT. Translated, it gives CSAQQGLVSGNTIYF.

This clonotype appeared a few times. This chain joins TRBV2 and TRBJ2-5, with D perhaps being TRBD1 or TRBD2 (5 bases each). This CDR3 is 13 amino acids long. V dropped 8 bases and J dropped 2 bases, with 12 bases sitting between them. CDR1 and CDR2 from the germline V gene are SNHLY and FYNNEI. The CDR3 region is CASRGYVQETQYF. CDR3 DNA sequence: TGTGCCAGCCGGGGCTACGTTCAAGAGACCCAGTACTTC.

Only one count was recorded for this clonotype. The gene calls are TRBV6-4 and TRBJ2-3; TRBD2 agrees at 8 bases. Germline V CDR1 and CDR2: MRHNA, SNTAGT. This CDR3 is 15 amino acids long. V gave up 0 bases and J gave up 4 bases; unmatched junction bases: 3. The CDR3 region has the DNA TGTGCCAGCAGTGACTCTGCGGGGGGCCCAGATACGCAGTATTTT. Protein: CASSDSAGGPDTQYF.

This clonotype is medium-sized (0.01 to 0.1%) in the sample. The chain recombines TRBV6-2 or TRBV6-3 with TRBJ2-1; 10 nucleotides line up with TRBD2. CDR1 MNHEY and CDR2 SVGEGT come from the germline V gene. J lost 6 bases, V lost 6 bases, and 2 bases had no gene match. The CDR3 covers 13 residues. The CDR3 here is CASRLAGLNEQFF. The CDR3 DNA is TGTGCCAGCAGACTAGCGGGGCTCAATGAGCAGTTCTTC.

J is TRBJ1-2 and V is TRBV14, with D possibly being TRBD1 (6 bases). Deletions cut 0 bases from V and 9 bases from J, with 17 bases between. This CDR3 spans 15 amino acids. The V gene's germline CDR1 is SGHDN and CDR2 FVKESK. CDR3: CASSQEEESGARYTF. The CDR3, as DNA: TGTGCCAGCAGCCAAGAGGAAGAGTCAGGGGCCCGCTACACCTTC.

This rearrangement joins TRBV30 to TRBJ2-5; D perhaps matches TRBD2 (6 bases). V dropped 5 bases and J dropped 5 bases, with 12 bases sitting between them. Germline V gives CDR1 GTSNPN, CDR2 SVGIG (reference sequence). This CDR3 is built from 12 residues. The CDR3 region has the DNA TGTGCCTGGCAAGGAGGGTGGGAGACCCAGTACTTC. Protein product: CAWQGGWETQYF.

This clonotype came up a few times. This rearrangement joins TRBV18 to TRBJ2-3; D might be TRBD1 (6 bases). The germline V gene encodes CDR1 KGHSH and CDR2 LQKENI. This CDR3 is built from 15 residues. Trimming pared 4 bases from V and 1 base from J, leaving 12 bases between. CDR3 region: CASSLRQAGTDTQYF. For the CDR3, the DNA is TGTGCCAGCTCACTTAGACAGGCGGGCACAGATACGCAGTATTTT.

The chain links TRBV6-1 to TRBJ2-3; D remains ambiguous. Germline V gene data show CDR1 as MNHNS and CDR2 as SASEGT. The CDR3 loop spans 11 amino acids. V was shortened by 8 bases and J by 2 bases, with 5 bases between the two germline ends. This chain's CDR3 is CASCNTDTQYF. Here the CDR3 DNA reads TGTGCCAGCTGTAACACAGATACGCAGTATTTT.

The genes are TRBV28 and TRBJ1-2; possible D gene TRBD1, 5 bases. Germline V gives CDR1 MDHEN, CDR2 SYDVKM. Trimming removed 3 bases from V and 1 base from J, with 9 bases in between. CDR3 length: 14 amino acids. This CDR3 reads CASSFHRINYGYTF. The CDR3 DNA reads as TGTGCCAGCAGTTTTCACAGGATTAACTATGGCTACACCTTC.